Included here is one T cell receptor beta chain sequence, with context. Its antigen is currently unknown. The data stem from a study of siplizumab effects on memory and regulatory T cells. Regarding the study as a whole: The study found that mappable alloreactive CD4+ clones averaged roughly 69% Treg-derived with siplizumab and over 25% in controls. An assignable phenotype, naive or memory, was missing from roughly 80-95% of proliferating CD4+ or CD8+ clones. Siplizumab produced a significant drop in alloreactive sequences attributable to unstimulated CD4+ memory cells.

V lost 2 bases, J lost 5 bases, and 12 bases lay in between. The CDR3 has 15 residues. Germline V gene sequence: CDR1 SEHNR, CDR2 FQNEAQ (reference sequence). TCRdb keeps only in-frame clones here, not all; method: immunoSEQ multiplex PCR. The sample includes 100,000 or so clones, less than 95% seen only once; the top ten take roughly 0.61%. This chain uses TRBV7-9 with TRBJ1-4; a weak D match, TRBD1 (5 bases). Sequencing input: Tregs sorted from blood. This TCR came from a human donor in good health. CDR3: CASSLRRQNNEKLFF. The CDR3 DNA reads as TGTGCCAGCAGCTTAAGAAGACAGAACAATGAAAAACTGTTTTTT.